The clone carrying this T cell receptor (beta chain) is a singleton in its sample. Across several immunoSEQ plates, the genomic DNA of each subset was split evenly. The assay was immunoSEQ multiplex PCR, and TCRdb's table has in-frame clones only and misses some. This sample has nearly 2 million clones, with roughly 95% found just once. Naive CD8 cells lacked CD45RO and underwent positive selection for CCR7, leaving out terminally differentiated effector memory CD45RA+ cells. The V end was cut by 0 bases, the J end by 6 bases, with 14 bases between. The CDR3 sequence is 15 residues long. The germline V gene has CDR1 SGDLS and CDR2 YYNGEE. The data were taken from a study of shared clonotypes between healthy human individuals.

The sample consisted of naive CD8+ T cells sorted from blood. The chain employs TRBV9 and TRBJ2-3; weak D call: TRBD1 (5 bases). This clonotype originated in a man aged 18 to 35 in good health. CDR3 residues: CASSVGGWGMDTQYF. The CDR3 nucleotides read TGTGCCAGCAGCGTAGGGGGTTGGGGCATGGATACGCAGTATTTT.